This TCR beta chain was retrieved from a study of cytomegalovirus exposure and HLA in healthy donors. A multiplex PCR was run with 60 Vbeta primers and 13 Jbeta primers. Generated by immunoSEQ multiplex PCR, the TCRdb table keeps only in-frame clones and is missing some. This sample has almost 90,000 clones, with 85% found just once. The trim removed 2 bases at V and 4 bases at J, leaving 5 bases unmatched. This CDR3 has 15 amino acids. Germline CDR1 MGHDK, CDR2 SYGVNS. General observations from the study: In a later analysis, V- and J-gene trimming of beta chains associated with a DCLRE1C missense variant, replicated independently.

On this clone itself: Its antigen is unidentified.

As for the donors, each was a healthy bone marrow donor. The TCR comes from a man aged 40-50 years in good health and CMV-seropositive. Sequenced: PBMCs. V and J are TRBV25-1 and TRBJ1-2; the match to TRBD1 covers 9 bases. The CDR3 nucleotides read TGTGCCAGCAGTGAACCAGGACAGGGGTCCTATGGCTACACCTTC. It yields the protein CASSEPGQGSYGYTF.